Below are 5 T cell receptor beta chains sequenced from a single sample in a study of T cells in Graves' hyperthyroidism and ophthalmopathy. TCR beta CDR3 sequences were amplified from RNA transcripts. Primed by the HTBI set, a first-round RT-PCR was run on the TCR CDR3. MiXCR, applied by TCRdb to the multiplex PCR reads, yields one record per CDR3 protein. The repertoire holds 350,000 or so distinct CDR3 sequences, around a sixth seen once, with around 54% in the top ten. The sample was blood. The receptor source for this set is a woman aged 45-65 years with Graves' hyperthyroidism.

The V and J genes are TRBV7-3 and TRBJ2-3, with 11 positions matching TRBD2. In germline, CDR1 is SGHTA, CDR2 FQGTGA. The V and J ends lost 6 bases and 6 bases, in that order; junction bases with no gene match: 8. This CDR3 is 15 amino acids long. The CDR3 spells CASRLTSGTRDTQYF. The CDR3 DNA is TGTGCCAGCAGGCTGACTAGCGGGACGAGGGATACGCAGTATTTT.

The chain carries TRBV4-2 and TRBJ1-2, with D perhaps matching TRBD1 (6 bases). This CDR3 contains 15 residues. Germline CDR1 reads LGHNA; CDR2 reads YNFKEQ. V dropped 4 bases and J dropped 1 base, with 13 bases sitting between them. As DNA, the CDR3 is TGTGCCAGCAGCCCACGGGACACTAGTAACTATGGCTACACCTTC. Translation gives CASSPRDTSNYGYTF.

The chain has TRBV2 and TRBJ1-1, with D perhaps matching TRBD1 (5 bases). Germline loops: CDR1 SNHLY, CDR2 FYNNEI. Deletions cut 7 bases from V and 3 bases from J, with 15 bases between. The CDR3 sequence is 14 residues long. The chain's CDR3 is CASNSRDWDTEAFF. The CDR3 DNA reads as TGTGCCAGCAACAGCAGGGACTGGGACACTGAAGCTTTCTTT.

The V call is TRBV5-1, the J call TRBJ1-3, with D possibly TRBD1 on 5 matching bases. This CDR3 is 17 amino acids long. Germline V lookup: CDR1 SGHRS, CDR2 YFSETQ. Between the trimmed V and J ends, which lost 0 bases and 3 bases, there was a span of 16 bases. For the CDR3, the DNA is TGCGCCAGCAGCTTGGATCCCACCGGGACCGATGGAAACACCATATATTTT. As protein: CASSLDPTGTDGNTIYF.

This clonotype was detected many times. In nucleotides, the CDR3 is TGTGCCAGCAGTGAATACCGGTGGGGCTACACCTTC. Its translation: CASSEYRWGYTF. This chain uses TRBV2 with TRBJ1-2; D is unclear. V was clipped by 2 bases and J by 8 bases, with 9 bases between them. The CDR3 covers 12 residues. The germline V gene encodes CDR1 SNHLY and CDR2 FYNNEI.